These 16 T cell receptor beta chains share one sample of origin, sequenced in a study of blood T cell repertoires in COVID-19. TCRdb's copy holds only in-frame clones and misses some; the assay was immunoSEQ multiplex PCR. The repertoire consists of about 410,000 clones, with roughly 90% occurring once and the leading ten covering less than 2%. Sequencing input: peripheral blood. These TCRs come from a woman in her 40s with COVID-19, enrolled during active disease.

CDR3 protein: CASCKIGSEQFF. For the CDR3, the DNA is TGTGCCAGCTGCAAGATCGGGAGTGAGCAGTTCTTC. The chain has TRBV7-2 and TRBJ2-1; maybe TRBD2 (6 bases). This CDR3 contains 12 residues. V gave up 8 bases and J gave up 9 bases, with 14 bases separating them. Germline lookup yields CDR1 SGHTA and CDR2 FQGNSA.

V gene TRBV12-5 combines with J gene TRBJ1-1; D is possibly TRBD1 (5 bases). Germline CDR1 and CDR2: LGHNT and FRNRAP. The CDR3 extends over 13 amino acids. V was shortened by 6 bases and J by 6 bases, with 14 bases between the two germline ends. This chain's CDR3 is CASGPVAGAEAFF. The CDR3 bases are TGTGCTAGTGGCCCCGTGGCGGGGGCTGAAGCTTTCTTT.

This rearrangement joins TRBV29-1 to TRBJ1-1, with D possibly being TRBD1 (6 bases). The germline CDR1 and CDR2 sequences are SQVTM and ANQGSEA. CDR3 size: 12 residues. V was shortened by 7 bases and J by 5 bases, with 14 bases between the two germline ends. CDR3 in DNA: TGCAGCGCCGGGGACACTCTGACTGAAGCTTTCTTT. Its protein is CSAGDTLTEAFF. Combining the CDR3 with reference TRBV29-1 and TRBJ1-1 gives the whole variable domain SAVISQKPSRDICQRGTSLTIQCQVDSQVTMMFWYRQQPGQSLTLIATANQGSEATYESGFVIDKFPISRPNLTFSTLTVSNMSPEDSSIYLCSAGDTLTEAFFGQGTRLTVV.

The gene calls are TRBV6-6 and TRBJ1-5; TRBD1 matches 7 bases. CDR1 is MNHNY and CDR2 is SVGAGI in the germline V gene (reference sequence). The length of the CDR3 is 16 residues. The V gene end was trimmed by 3 bases and the J gene end by 6 bases; junction bases not matched to a gene: 11. CDR3 amino acids: CASSYPAGQGVQPQHF. The CDR3 nucleotides are TGTGCCAGCAGTTATCCCGCGGGGCAGGGGGTTCAGCCCCAGCATTTT.

CDR3 nucleotides: TGTGCCAGCAGCTTAGCCGGGACAGGGAGCACAGATACGCAGTATTTT. Its protein is CASSLAGTGSTDTQYF. The V and J genes are TRBV7-9 and TRBJ2-3; 9 nucleotides line up with TRBD1. The CDR3 covers 16 residues. After removal of 0 bases from V and 0 bases from J, the junction contained 1 base not matched to a gene. Germline V gives CDR1 SEHNR, CDR2 FQNEAQ (reference sequence).

The CDR3 reads CAAVGQPNTEAFF. CDR3 sequence (DNA): TGTGCCGCGGTAGGACAACCGAACACTGAAGCTTTCTTT. V and J are TRBV5-4 and TRBJ1-1; tentatively, D is TRBD1 (5 bases). Trimming removed 10 bases from V and 1 base from J, with 14 bases in between. This CDR3 contains 13 residues. Germline V gene data show CDR1 as SGHNT and CDR2 as YYREEE (reference sequence).

The chain combines TRBV23-1 with TRBJ1-2; the match to TRBD1 covers 9 bases. TRBV23-1 is classed as an ORF, of uncertain function. The trim removed 6 bases at V and 4 bases at J, leaving 9 bases unmatched. The CDR3 totals 15 residues. The CDR3 nucleotides are TGCGCCAGCAGACCCGATCCGGACAGGGGCTATGGCTACACCTTC. It encodes CASRPDPDRGYGYTF.

This clone was detected only a few times. The J gene is TRBJ1-4, the V gene TRBV7-8, with 8 bases aligning to TRBD1. Germline V CDR1 and CDR2: SGHVS, FQNEAQ. CDR3 length: 15 amino acids. J was trimmed by 4 bases and V by 5 bases; bases with no gene match: 6. The DNA for the CDR3 is TGTGCCAGCAGCAGGGGACAGGCCGATAATGAAAAACTGTTTTTT. Translated: CASSRGQADNEKLFF.

This clone occurred once. The V and J genes are TRBV6-5 and TRBJ1-2, with TRBD1 as a possible D gene (5 bases). The CDR3 loop spans 14 amino acids. V shed 6 bases and J shed 0 bases, with 11 bases lying between them. Germline V CDR1 and CDR2: MNHEY, SVGAGI. The DNA of the CDR3 is TGTGCCAGCAGCAGGGCCACTCCTAACTATGGCTACACCTTC. Translating gives CASSRATPNYGYTF.

This clone was seen a single time. This chain links TRBV5-5 with TRBJ1-5; 8 nucleotides line up with TRBD1. The CDR3 length is 18 residues. V lost 2 bases and J lost 6; bases outside the gene matches: 16. Germline V CDR1 and CDR2: SGHKS, YYEKEE (reference sequence). For the CDR3, the DNA is TGTGCCAGCAGCTTAAGGACAGGGAACCCCCTCGCCGGTCAGCCCCAGCATTTT. Translating it yields CASSLRTGNPLAGQPQHF.

The gene calls are TRBV19 and TRBJ2-3; 10 positions match TRBD2. The trim removed 1 base at V and 6 bases at J, leaving 13 bases unmatched. Per germline, CDR1 LNHDA and CDR2 SQIVND (reference sequence). This CDR3 comprises 18 residues. In DNA, the CDR3 is TGTGCCAGTAGTATAGTATTCGGACTAGCGGTAGGCGTTGATACGCAGTATTTT. Amino acids: CASSIVFGLAVGVDTQYF.

V and J are TRBV28 and TRBJ1-1, with a weak D call TRBD1 (5 bases). V was cut by 10 bases and J by 1 base, with 19 bases left in between. Germline CDR1 and CDR2: MDHEN and SYDVKM. The CDR3 extends over 15 amino acids. CDR3 loop: CAIATGVRSNTEAFF. In nucleotides, the CDR3 is TGTGCCATCGCAACGGGGGTTAGATCGAACACTGAAGCTTTCTTT.

The gene calls are TRBV27 and TRBJ1-1; TRBD1 agrees at 7 bases. V lost 3 bases to trimming and J lost 6 bases; unmatched junction nucleotides: 1. This CDR3 has 12 residues. The germline V gene has CDR1 MNHEY and CDR2 SMNVEV (reference sequence). The CDR3 spells CASSFTGAEAFF. For the CDR3, the DNA is TGTGCCAGCAGTTTTACAGGGGCTGAAGCTTTCTTT.

Ten or more counts support this clone. The chain employs TRBV6-6 and TRBJ1-1; D is unclear. The CDR3 totals 14 residues. V was clipped by 6 bases and J by 1 base, with 12 bases between them. The germline gives CDR1 MNHNY, CDR2 SVGAGI (reference sequence). The CDR3 nucleotides read TGTGCCAGCAGGACAAGGATTACGAACACTGAAGCTTTCTTT. Amino acid sequence: CASRTRITNTEAFF.

This sequence joins TRBV2 and TRBJ2-5, with D perhaps TRBD2 (5 bases). The CDR3 extends over 13 amino acids. Trimming removed 6 bases at V and 3 bases at J, with 11 bases between. Germline loops: CDR1 SNHLY, CDR2 FYNNEI. The CDR3, as DNA: TGTGCCAGCAGCCCCGGACTGAAAGAGACCCAGTACTTC. Its translation is CASSPGLKETQYF.

The genes are TRBV2 and TRBJ2-3; 7 bases agree with TRBD1. Per the germline V gene, CDR1 is SNHLY and CDR2 is FYNNEI. The CDR3 extends over 14 amino acids. V trimming: 6 bases; J trimming: 0 bases; junction bases outside the gene matches: 3. Written as DNA, the CDR3 is TGTGCCAGCAGGGGGGACAGTAGCACAGATACGCAGTATTTT. This gives the protein CASRGDSSTDTQYF.